This T cell receptor (beta chain) was sequenced during a study of T cells in Graves' hyperthyroidism and ophthalmopathy. Diagnosing involved the use of clinical symptoms, serum thyroxine and TRAb, thyroid ultrasound and orbital computed tomography. Researchers took RNA transcripts and amplified the TCR beta CDR3 regions from them. In the first-round RT-PCR of the TCR CDR3, the HTBI primer set was used. TCRdb re-derived calls from the multiplex PCR reads in MiXCR, one entry per CDR3 protein. The profile covers roughly 420,000 distinct CDR3 sequences, with 15% to 19% appearing a single time and roughly 14% taken by the ten largest. In its sample, this clonotype was seen many times. As yet, its antigen is unknown. Study-wide points: Most thyroid clonotypes expanded above 0.001 were also detected in blood.

CDR1 and CDR2 (germline): SGHRS, YFSETQ. This CDR3 comprises 16 residues. V was pared by 4 bases and J by 2 bases, with 5 bases of the junction left unmatched. The material sequenced was blood. This clonotype was sampled from a woman aged 18-29 years with Graves' hyperthyroidism. The V gene is TRBV5-1, the J gene TRBJ2-2, with 10 bases matching TRBD1. As DNA, the CDR3 is TGCGCCAGCAGCGGGGGACAGGGGCTCAACACCGGGGAGCTGTTTTTT. Translated, it gives CASSGGQGLNTGELFF.